This TCR beta chain was recorded in a study of CD8 T cells in ankylosing spondylitis. A single record per CDR3 protein comes from TCRdb applying MiXCR to the 5' RACE reads. The sample records around 210,000 distinct CDR3 sequences, 8.2% being singletons. The CDR3 consists of 14 residues. V was clipped by 9 bases and J by 5 bases; unmatched bases: 9. The germline CDR1 and CDR2 sequences are WNHNN and SYGVQD (reference sequence). The study, taken as a whole, reports: Matched ankylosing spondylitis synovial fluid reportedly contained a significantly enriched population of disease-linked clones. For ankylosing spondylitis blood, a TCR beta motif of seven to nine highly homologous variants appeared characteristic.

This clonotype was counted ten times or more. Its antigen is not identified. The TCR was taken from a female donor with ankylosing spondylitis or in good health (not recorded which). The chain joins TRBV10-1 to TRBJ2-3; 9 nucleotides line up with TRBD2. The sequenced sample was blood, either unsorted or a sorted T cell fraction (not recorded which). CDR3 bases: TGCGCCAGAGTAAGAGAGCGGGAGGAAGATACGCAGTATTTT. Encoded protein: CARVREREEDTQYF.